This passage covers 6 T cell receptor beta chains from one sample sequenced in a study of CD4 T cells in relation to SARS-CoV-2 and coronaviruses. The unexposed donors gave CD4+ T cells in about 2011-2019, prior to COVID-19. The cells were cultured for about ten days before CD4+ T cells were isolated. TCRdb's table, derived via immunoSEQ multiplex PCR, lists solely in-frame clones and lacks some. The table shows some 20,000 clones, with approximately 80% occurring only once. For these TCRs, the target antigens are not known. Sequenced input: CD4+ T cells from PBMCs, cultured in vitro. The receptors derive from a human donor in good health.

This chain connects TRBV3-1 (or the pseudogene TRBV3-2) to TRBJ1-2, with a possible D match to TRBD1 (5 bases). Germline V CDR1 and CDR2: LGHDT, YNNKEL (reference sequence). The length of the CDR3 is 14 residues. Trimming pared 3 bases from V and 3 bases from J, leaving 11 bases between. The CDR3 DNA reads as TGTGCCAGCAGCCACGACAGCGAATACTATGGCTACACCTTC. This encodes CASSHDSEYYGYTF.

For the CDR3, the DNA is TGTGCCAGTAGTATATTTACGAACACTGAAGCTTTCTTT. Amino acid sequence: CASSIFTNTEAFF. The chain has TRBV19 and TRBJ1-1; D ambiguous. The CDR3 has 13 amino acids. V was cut by 2 bases and J by 1 base, with 5 bases left in between. Germline V gene sequence: CDR1 LNHDA, CDR2 SQIVND (reference sequence).

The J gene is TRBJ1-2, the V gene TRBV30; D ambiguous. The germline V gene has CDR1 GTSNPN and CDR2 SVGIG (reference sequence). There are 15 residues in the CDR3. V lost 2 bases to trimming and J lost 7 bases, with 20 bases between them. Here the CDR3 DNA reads TGTGCCTGGAGTCCTACAGCCGGGAGGGCTGGTGGCTACACCTTC. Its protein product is CAWSPTAGRAGGYTF. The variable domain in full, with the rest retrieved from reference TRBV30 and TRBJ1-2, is SQTIHQWPATLVQPVGSPLSLECTVEGTSNPNLYWYRQAAGRGLQLLFYSVGIGQISSEVPQNLSASRPQDRQFILSSKKLLLSDSGFYLCAWSPTAGRAGGYTFGSGTRLTVV.

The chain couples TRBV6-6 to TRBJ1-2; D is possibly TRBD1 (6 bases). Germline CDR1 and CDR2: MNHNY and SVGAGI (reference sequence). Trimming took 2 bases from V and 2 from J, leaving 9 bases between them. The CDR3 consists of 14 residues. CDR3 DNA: TGTGCCAGCAGTTACCTGACAGGCAACTATGGCTACACCTTC. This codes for CASSYLTGNYGYTF.

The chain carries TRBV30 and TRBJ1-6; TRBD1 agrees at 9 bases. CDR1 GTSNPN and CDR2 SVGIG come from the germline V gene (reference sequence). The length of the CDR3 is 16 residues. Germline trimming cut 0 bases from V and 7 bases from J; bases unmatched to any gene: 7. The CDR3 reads CAWSVPGQGTNSPLHF. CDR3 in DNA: TGTGCCTGGAGTGTTCCAGGACAGGGGACGAATTCACCCCTCCACTTT.

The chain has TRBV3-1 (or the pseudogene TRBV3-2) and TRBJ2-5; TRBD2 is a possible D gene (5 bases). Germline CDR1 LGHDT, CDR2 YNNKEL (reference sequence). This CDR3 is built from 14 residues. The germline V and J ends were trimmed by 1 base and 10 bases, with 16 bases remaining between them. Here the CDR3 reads CASSQGLALMDQYF. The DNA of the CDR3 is TGTGCCAGCAGCCAAGGCCTAGCCCTCATGGACCAGTACTTC.